This is a list of T cell receptor beta chains from one sample in a study of T-cell reconstitution after alpha-beta-depleted transplantation in children. Each CDR3 protein is one row after TCRdb ran MiXCR on the PCR reads. The table records just over 950,000 distinct CDR3 sequences, 25% to 30% of them present only once. This sample comprised PBMCs, mostly from graft donor cells, obtained 360 days after TCRalphabeta/CD19-depleted stem cell transplant. Receptors originate from a boy under two years old who had a stem cell transplant for SCID, so the T cells may come from the graft donor. Both conserved end residues are part of each CDR3. The D gene is left open where the match is weak. The listing skips clone size in some rows; elsewhere it reads once, few, many or a size class.

size	D	V	J	DNA	CDR3
-	-	TRBV12-3/TRBV12-4	TRBJ2-3	TGTGCCAGCAGTTTAAGACAAGGGATATCGGATACGCAGTATTTT	CASSLRQGISDTQYF
many	-	TRBV6-5	TRBJ1-1	TGTGCCAGCAGTTACTCGCCAAGGGTCGGGACTGAAGCTTTCTTT	CASSYSPRVGTEAFF
-	-	TRBV4-1	TRBJ2-1	TGCGCCAGCAGCCAAGATTTAGCGAGGGCGTCGCAGCAGTTCTTC	CASSQDLARASQQFF
-	-	TRBV7-8	TRBJ2-5	TGTGCCAGCAGCTCCGACATGCTCCAAGAGACCCAGTACTTC	CASSSDMLQETQYF
-	-	TRBV5-1	TRBJ2-1	TGCGCCAGCAGCCCAGTGACAGAAGGTGAGCAGTTCTTC	CASSPVTEGEQFF
few	TRBD1	TRBV28	TRBJ1-1	TGTGCCAGCAGTTCCACCGGGACAGGGGAGGGGCAGACTGAAGCTTTCTTT	CASSSTGTGEGQTEAFF
many	-	TRBV7-3	TRBJ2-2	TGTGCCAGCAGCTTGGCGGTGGACACCGGGGAGCTGTTTTTT	CASSLAVDTGELFF
-	TRBD2	TRBV2	TRBJ2-1	TGTGCCAGCAGTGACTGGGCTAGCGGGGGGGCCTCCTACAATGAGCAGTTCTTC	CASSDWASGGASYNEQFF
-	-	TRBV12-3/TRBV12-4	TRBJ2-7	TGTGCCAGCAGTCCCCGGCTCGGTTTCTCCTACGAGCAGTACTTC	CASSPRLGFSYEQYF
-	-	TRBV7-2	TRBJ2-2	TGTGCCAGCAGCTCCTTGGGGGGTAACACCGGGGAGCTGTTTTTT	CASSSLGGNTGELFF
-	-	TRBV4-1	TRBJ1-6	TGCGCCAGCAGCCAAGAATATGGGCAGAGGCGTTCACCCCTCCACTTT	CASSQEYGQRRSPLHF
few	-	TRBV27	TRBJ1-2	TGTGCCAGCAGTTTCCGGGGGGCGAATGGCAATGGCTACACCTTC	CASSFRGANGNGYTF
-	TRBD1	TRBV12-3/TRBV12-4	TRBJ1-6	TGTGCCAGCAGTTCCCCGGGACAGAATATTTATAATTCACCCCTCCACTTT	CASSSPGQNIYNSPLHF
-	-	TRBV5-6	TRBJ2-5	TGTGCCAGCAGCTTCGTGCGGGGTACAAAAGAGACCCAGTACTTC	CASSFVRGTKETQYF
once	-	TRBV6-1	TRBJ2-7	TGTGCCAGCAAGATGAGGTCCCCCCGCATATACGAGCAGTACTTC	CASKMRSPRIYEQYF
few	TRBD2	TRBV24-1	TRBJ2-1	TGTGCCACCAGTGATGCTAGCGGGGGGGTACCCAATGAGCAGTTCTTC	CATSDASGGVPNEQFF
-	-	TRBV7-2	TRBJ2-7	TGTGCCAGCAGATTAGCAGGGACGGGGAGCTACGAGCAGTACTTC	CASRLAGTGSYEQYF
-	TRBD2	TRBV9	TRBJ2-1	TGTGCCAGCAGCCCCTTTGCGGGACTAGCGTACAATGAGCAGTTCTTC	CASSPFAGLAYNEQFF
few	-	TRBV6-1	TRBJ1-1	TGTGCCAGCAGTGTCTTAGTGTTGTTGGGGGAAGATAACACTGAAGCTTTCTTT	CASSVLVLLGEDNTEAFF
-	TRBD1	TRBV6-6	TRBJ1-1	TGTGCCAGCGGACAGGGGCCTGAAGCTTTCTTT	CASGQGPEAFF
-	-	TRBV7-9	TRBJ2-3	TGTGCCAGCAGCCAGCAGACAGACTGGTTCACAGATACGCAGTATTTT	CASSQQTDWFTDTQYF
few	-	TRBV7-9	TRBJ2-2	TGTGCCAGCAGCTTGATCGGCCCGAACACCGGGGAGCTGTTTTTT	CASSLIGPNTGELFF
-	-	TRBV5-1	TRBJ2-1	TGCGCCAGCAGCTTGGGACTGGGGTTCAAGGATGAGCAGTTCTTC	CASSLGLGFKDEQFF
-	-	TRBV7-9	TRBJ2-5	TGTGCCAGCAGCTTAGAAGGGGTACAAGAGACCCAGTACTTC	CASSLEGVQETQYF
few	-	TRBV15	TRBJ1-2	TGTGCCACCAGCGCCCGGGGCTCGAACTATGGCTACACCTTC	CATSARGSNYGYTF
many	-	TRBV4-1	TRBJ2-1	TGCGCCAGCAGCCAAGAGTTGAGGGGCCCCGGGACACCCTACAATGAGCAGTTCTTC	CASSQELRGPGTPYNEQFF
-	-	TRBV5-1	TRBJ2-7	TGCGCCAGCAGCTTGCACGGGCCCCCCTCCTACGAGCAGTACTTC	CASSLHGPPSYEQYF
-	-	TRBV18	TRBJ1-5	TGTGCCAGCTCACCTCAATTCCGGGGAGCCGGTCAGCCCCAGCATTTT	CASSPQFRGAGQPQHF
few	-	TRBV4-1	TRBJ2-5	TGCGCCAGCAGCCAGACAGGGAGGGAGACCCAGTACTTC	CASSQTGRETQYF
-	TRBD1	TRBV5-1	TRBJ2-1	TGCGCCAGCAGCTCCGGGACAGGGTTCCGAACCTACAATGAGCAGTTCTTC	CASSSGTGFRTYNEQFF
-	-	TRBV4-1	TRBJ1-1	TGCGCCAGCAGCCAGACCCAGGGAGAGGAAGCTTTCTTT	CASSQTQGEEAFF
many	-	TRBV12-3/TRBV12-4	TRBJ2-3	TGTGCCAGCAGGCGGATCGCAGATACGCAGTATTTT	CASRRIADTQYF
many	-	TRBV2	TRBJ1-1	TGTGCCAGCAGTGAAGGGGCAGCTAGTATGAACACTGAAGCTTTCTTT	CASSEGAASMNTEAFF
few	TRBD1	TRBV5-1	TRBJ2-7	TGCGCCAGCAGCTACGGGACAGCGACCTACGAGCAGTACTTC	CASSYGTATYEQYF
-	-	TRBV7-9	TRBJ1-4	TGTGCCAGCAGCTTAGAGGCGGTCGTACAGACAACTAATGAAAAACTGTTTTTT	CASSLEAVVQTTNEKLFF
-	-	TRBV5-1	TRBJ2-3	TGCGCCAGCAGCGAAGAGACAGATACGCAGTATTTT	CASSEETDTQYF
few	TRBD2	TRBV7-8	TRBJ2-7	TGTGCCAGCAGCCCACGGACTAGCGGTTTAGACGAGCAGTACTTC	CASSPRTSGLDEQYF
-	TRBD1	TRBV5-1	TRBJ2-5	TGCGCCAGCAGCCTGTATGGGACAGCCAAGAAGACCCAGTACTTC	CASSLYGTAKKTQYF
few	-	TRBV25-1	TRBJ2-3	TGTGCCAGCAGTGATCATTGGGGGGCTTCCAGCACAGATACGCAGTATTTT	CASSDHWGASSTDTQYF
-	-	TRBV10-3	TRBJ2-7	TGTGCCATCAGTGAGCGGGGAGGGGGGTACGAGCAGTACTTC	CAISERGGGYEQYF
-	-	TRBV6-1	TRBJ1-2	TGTGCCAGCAGTGACTGGACAAACGGATGGGATGGCTACACCTTC	CASSDWTNGWDGYTF
few	-	TRBV6-6	TRBJ2-7	TGTGCCAGCAGTTACAAGGGAACGTACGAGCAGTACTTC	CASSYKGTYEQYF
few	-	TRBV12-3/TRBV12-4	TRBJ1-5	TGTGCCAGCAGTTACAGGGTAGATCAGCCCCAGCATTTT	CASSYRVDQPQHF
few	-	TRBV20-1	TRBJ2-5	TGCAGTGCTGAAGGACAGAAGTACCAAGAGACCCAGTACTTC	CSAEGQKYQETQYF
-	-	TRBV4-1	TRBJ2-1	TGCGCCAGCAGCCAACTGAACGGCCAACAGGGCCGAAGCTCCTACAATGAGCAGTTCTTC	CASSQLNGQQGRSSYNEQFF
-	-	TRBV5-1	TRBJ2-5	TGCGCCAGCCGTACCGCCCTCCGGGACCGCCAAGAGACCCAGTACTTC	CASRTALRDRQETQYF
few	-	TRBV28	TRBJ2-7	TGTGCCAGCAGTCCCCTACTCGACGCGCGAGGACACGAGCAGTACTTC	CASSPLLDARGHEQYF
many	-	TRBV5-1	TRBJ2-7	TGCGCCAGCAGCTTGCTCCCGGGGACCTACGAGCAGTACTTC	CASSLLPGTYEQYF
-	-	TRBV5-1	TRBJ2-3	TGCGCCAGCAGCTGGAGGGCTTTCACAGATACGCAGTATTTT	CASSWRAFTDTQYF
few	TRBD2	TRBV4-2	TRBJ2-5	TGTGCCAGCAGCCATGAGGGAGGACTAGCCCCAGAGACCCAGTACTTC	CASSHEGGLAPETQYF
-	TRBD1	TRBV5-1	TRBJ2-2	TGCGCCAGCAGCCCCACTCGGGACAGAAACACCGGGGAGCTGTTTTTT	CASSPTRDRNTGELFF
-	-	TRBV24-1	TRBJ2-1	TGTGCCACCCAAGGGGGGGGGGAAAGTTCCTACAATGAGCAGTTCTTC	CATQGGGESSYNEQFF
-	-	TRBV29-1	TRBJ2-2	TGCAGCTCCCGAACAGGAGTCACCGGGGAGCTGTTTTTT	CSSRTGVTGELFF